Each of the 31 T cell receptor beta chains below was sequenced from the same sample in a study of regulatory T cells in long-lasting Graves disease. Time point noted: newly diagnosed GD, antithyroid drugs for less than 3 months. Scientists built the TCR library using RNA that was extracted from PBMCs. To make TCR beta libraries, researchers used iRepertoire HTBI primers and Arm-PCR of CDR3 regions. MiXCR, applied by TCRdb to the multiplex PCR reads, yields one record per CDR3 protein. The data hold 300,000 to 400,000 distinct CDR3 sequences, with 15% to 20% observed a single time. The material sequenced was peripheral blood mononuclear cells (PBMCs), taken at new diagnosis, from a patient treated with antithyroid drugs. The receptors were sampled from a female donor with Graves disease.

This clonotype was observed many times. This chain links TRBV19 with TRBJ1-1, with 10 bases that match TRBD1. This CDR3 has 16 residues. The V gene's germline CDR1 is LNHDA and CDR2 SQIVND (reference sequence). Losses at the gene ends were 4 bases for V and 0 bases for J; bases not matched to a gene: 5. CDR3 coding DNA: TGTGCCAGTAGTACAGGGACAGGGGCGATGAACACTGAAGCTTTCTTT. Its protein is CASSTGTGAMNTEAFF.

The table lists this clonotype with many counts. V is TRBV27 and J is TRBJ2-7; 11 nucleotides agree with TRBD1. Per the germline V gene, CDR1 is MNHEY and CDR2 is SMNVEV (reference sequence). The CDR3 runs to 16 residues. Trimming took 2 bases from V and 3 from J; bases not matched to a gene: 6. CDR3 sequence (DNA): TGTGCCAGCAGTTTAAGGAGGACAGGGGGCGTCTACGAGCAGTACTTC. Its protein is CASSLRRTGGVYEQYF.

This clonotype was seen ten or more times. The chain uses TRBV2 and TRBJ1-2; TRBD1 agrees at 7 bases. CDR1 SNHLY and CDR2 FYNNEI come from the germline V gene. The V and J ends lost 6 bases and 4 bases, in that order; junction bases with no gene match: 5. CDR3 length equals 13 residues. CDR3 DNA sequence: TGTGCCAGCAGCGAACAGGGGCCCTATGGCTACACCTTC. It yields the protein CASSEQGPYGYTF.

This clonotype was recorded at least ten times. The chain couples TRBV11-1 to TRBJ2-3, with 8 positions matching TRBD1. CDR3 length equals 15 residues. Germline V gene lookup returns CDR1 SGHAT and CDR2 FQDESV (reference sequence). V dropped 3 bases and J dropped 4; count of bases not matched to a gene: 6. This CDR3 is CASSFDRGSADTQYF. The CDR3 coding sequence is TGTGCCAGCAGCTTCGACAGGGGTTCGGCAGATACGCAGTATTTT. The full variable domain, completed using reference TRBV11-1 and TRBJ2-3, is EAEVAQSPRYKITEKSQAVAFWCDPISGHATLYWYRQILGQGPELLVQFQDESVVDDSQLPKDRFSAERLKGVDSTLKIQPAELGDSAMYLCASSFDRGSADTQYFGPGTRLTVL.

This clonotype was detected only a few times. The V and J genes are TRBV6-4 and TRBJ2-1; 7 bases agree with TRBD1. Germline V gives CDR1 MRHNA, CDR2 SNTAGT. The junction had 5 bases not matched to a gene; V was cut back by 4 bases and J by 5 bases. The CDR3 has 14 residues. CDR3 sequence: CASSAGTDNNEQFF. The CDR3 DNA reads TGTGCCAGCAGTGCCGGGACAGACAACAATGAGCAGTTCTTC.

This clonotype came up many times. A junction boundary mismatches the germline segment, possibly from a read error. The genes are TRBV2 and TRBJ1-1; D might be TRBD1 (5 bases). From germline, CDR1 is SNHLY and CDR2 FYNNEI. The CDR3 runs 14 residues. CDR3 bases: TGTGTCAGCACCCCTGGCCCAGGGCGCACTGAAGCTTTCTTT. Translating it yields CVSTPGPGRTEAFF.

There are many counts of this clonotype. The CDR3 sequence: CASSFNTGIPTF. The CDR3, as DNA: TGTGCCAGCAGTTTCAACACAGGGATTCCCACCTTC. This rearrangement joins TRBV27 to TRBJ1-2; maybe TRBD1 (6 bases). The germline gives CDR1 MNHEY, CDR2 SMNVEV (reference sequence). This CDR3 region has 12 residues. V lost 3 bases to trimming and J lost 13 bases, with 15 bases between them.

Concerning this clonotype: A read error is the likely source, as a far larger clone sits one nucleotide away. The chain recombines TRBV2 with TRBJ2-5, with 12 bases aligning to TRBD1. CDR3 length: 14 residues. Germline values: CDR1 SNHLY, CDR2 FYNNEI. The V and J ends lost 6 bases and 11 bases, in that order; junction bases with no gene match: 10. CDR3 sequence (DNA): TGTGCCAGCAGGCTGGGGACAGGGGGCGGTGAGCAGTACTTC. Translation: CASRLGTGGGEQYF.

The rearrangement uses TRBV12-3 or TRBV12-4 and TRBJ1-1; D ambiguous. Trimming removed 3 bases from V and 4 bases from J, with 9 bases in between. This CDR3 is built from 13 residues. CDR3 sequence (DNA): TGTGCCAGCAGTTTTGGTAGTCCCACTGAAGCTTTCTTT. Protein product: CASSFGSPTEAFF.

This clonotype has at least ten counts. The CDR3 loop is CASSTASGDSGTDTQYF. CDR3 nucleotides: TGTGCCAGCAGCACAGCCTCTGGGGACTCAGGCACAGATACGCAGTATTTT. The J gene is TRBJ2-3, the V gene TRBV3-1, with D possibly TRBD2 on 6 matching bases. The germline V and J ends were trimmed by 5 bases and 1 base, with 19 bases remaining between them. Germline V gene lookup returns CDR1 LGHDT and CDR2 YNNKEL (reference sequence). The CDR3 runs to 17 residues.

There are a few counts of this clonotype. The V and J genes are TRBV7-2 and TRBJ1-1, with TRBD1 as a possible D gene (6 bases). V was shortened by 1 base and J by 4 bases, with 13 bases between the two germline ends. Germline V gene sequence: CDR1 SGHTA, CDR2 FQGNSA. CDR3 length equals 15 residues. The DNA of the CDR3 is TGTGCCAGCAGCTTAGAGCTGGGGGCGCTCACTGAAGCTTTCTTT. Translation: CASSLELGALTEAFF.

This clonotype was observed many times. This chain joins TRBV27 and TRBJ1-1; unclear D gene. CDR1 MNHEY and CDR2 SMNVEV come from the germline V gene (reference sequence). This CDR3 has 13 residues. The V end was cut by 5 bases, the J end by 5 bases, with 12 bases between. The CDR3, as DNA: TGTGCCAGCAGTAAAGAACCCGGAACTGAAGCTTTCTTT. It yields the protein CASSKEPGTEAFF.

With regard to this clonotype: One end of the junction varies from germline; a read error may be responsible. The chain couples TRBV11-1 to TRBJ1-2; 7 bases agree with TRBD1. The CDR3 is 16 residues long. Germline assignment: CDR1 SGHAT and CDR2 FQDESV (reference sequence). This chain's CDR3 is CASSLGGGASNYGYAF. The CDR3 bases are TGTGCCAGCAGCTTGGGAGGGGGCGCTTCTAACTATGGCTACGCCTTC.

This clonotype was counted ten times or more. The V call is TRBV7-8, the J call TRBJ2-7; D is perhaps TRBD2 (6 bases). Germline V gives CDR1 SGHVS, CDR2 FQNEAQ. The CDR3 is 15 amino acids. With 0 bases removed from V and 0 bases from J, the gap between germline ends came to 9 bases. CDR3 residues: CASSLAHGSSYEQYF. The CDR3 region has the DNA TGTGCCAGCAGCTTAGCTCACGGGAGCTCCTACGAGCAGTACTTC. The variable domain in full, with the rest retrieved from reference TRBV7-8 and TRBJ2-7, is GAGVSQSPRYKVAKRGQDVALRCDPISGHVSLFWYQQALGQGPEFLTYFQNEAQLDKSGLPSDRFFAERPEGSVSTLKIQRTQQEDSAVYLCASSLAHGSSYEQYFGPGTRLTVT.

There are many counts of this clonotype. CDR3 sequence (DNA): TGTGCCAGCAGTTTCCACGGGAGGAACACTGAAGCTTTCTTT. Its protein is CASSFHGRNTEAFF. The gene calls are TRBV12-3 or TRBV12-4 and TRBJ1-1; D is unresolved. This CDR3 has 14 residues. V was cut by 3 bases and J by 1 base, with 9 bases left in between.

At least ten counts were recorded for this clonotype. The J gene is TRBJ2-7, the V gene TRBV15; TRBD1 matches 8 bases. V trimming: 1 base; J trimming: 3 bases; junction bases outside the gene matches: 2. Germline lookup yields CDR1 LNHNV and CDR2 YYDKDF (reference sequence). The CDR3 runs to 14 residues. Here the CDR3 DNA reads TGTGCCACCAGCAGAGGGACAGGGAACTACGAGCAGTACTTC. Translated: CATSRGTGNYEQYF.

Concerning this clonotype: This may come from a read error, since a much larger clone is one base off. The V and J genes are TRBV3-1 and TRBJ2-2; 8 nucleotides match TRBD1. CDR3 size: 17 residues. Germline V lookup: CDR1 LGHDT, CDR2 YNNKEL (reference sequence). The CDR3 coding sequence is TGTGCCAGCAACCAAGTTGTTGGACAGGGCTTCACCGGGGAGCTGTTTTTT. Its translation is CASNQVVGQGFTGELFF. Looking up the rest from reference TRBV3-1 and TRBJ2-2 gives the full variable domain: DTAVSQTPKYLVTQMGNDKSIKCEQNLGHDTMYWYKQDSKKFLKIMFSYNNKELIINETVPNRFSPKSPDKAHLNLHINSLELGDSAVYFCASNQVVGQGFTGELFFGEGSRLTVL.

The chain joins TRBV20-1 to TRBJ2-1; either TRBD1 or TRBD2 may fit D (5 bases each). The germline V and J ends were trimmed by 3 bases and 2 bases, with 14 bases remaining between them. Germline CDR1 and CDR2: DFQATT and SNEGSKA (reference sequence). The CDR3 consists of 15 residues. For the CDR3, the DNA is TGCAGTGCTAGCGGGGCCGGGACCACCTACAATGAGCAGTTCTTC. It yields the protein CSASGAGTTYNEQFF.

This clonotype appeared many times. The chain has TRBV11-1 and TRBJ2-1; 7 bases align to TRBD1. V shed 4 bases and J 1 base; nucleotides not matched to a gene: 7. Germline V CDR1 and CDR2: SGHAT, FQDESV (reference sequence). CDR3 size: 16 residues. Here the CDR3 reads CASSYDRDRSYNEQFF. In nucleotides, the CDR3 is TGTGCCAGCAGCTACGACCGGGACAGATCCTACAATGAGCAGTTCTTC.

This clonotype was picked up many times. The rearrangement uses TRBV29-1 and TRBJ1-1; D might be TRBD1 (5 bases). With 3 bases removed from V and 0 bases from J, the gap between germline ends came to 11 bases. This CDR3 is 14 amino acids long. From germline, CDR1 is SQVTM and CDR2 ANQGSEA. The CDR3 region is CSVDRGSLNTEAFF. As DNA, the CDR3 is TGCAGCGTTGATAGGGGAAGCCTGAACACTGAAGCTTTCTTT.

Remarks on this clonotype: This sequence is one base from a far larger clone and is likely a read error. The chain is built from TRBV7-2 and TRBJ2-3, with 9 bases aligning to TRBD2. The germline CDR1 and CDR2 sequences are SGHTA and FQGNSA. This CDR3 is built from 18 residues. The DNA for the CDR3 is TGTGCCGGCAGCTTAGACGGGACTAGCCGAAGTTCTACAGATACGCAGTATTTT. Translated: CAGSLDGTSRSSTDTQYF.

This chain connects TRBV12-3 or TRBV12-4 to TRBJ2-1; weak D call: TRBD1 (10 bases). V dropped 6 bases and J dropped 14 bases, with 26 bases sitting between them. The CDR3 consists of 15 residues. CDR3 loop: CASRPGTGVAGGEFF. The CDR3 DNA follows: TGTGCCAGCAGACCCGGGACAGGGGTCGCGGGAGGGGAGTTCTTC.

This clonotype appeared many times. The chain joins TRBV11-1 to TRBJ2-6; D call uncertain. This CDR3 contains 19 residues. Germline values: CDR1 SGHAT, CDR2 FQDESV (reference sequence). Trimming took off 5 bases at V and 2 bases at J, with 22 bases between the two ends. CDR3 in amino acids: CASSLEDNRALAGANVLTF. The DNA for the CDR3 is TGTGCCAGCAGCCTAGAAGACAACCGGGCCCTTGCTGGGGCCAACGTCCTGACTTTC.

This clonotype was counted at least ten times. The chain employs TRBV24-1 and TRBJ2-3; TRBD1 matches at 10 bases. The CDR3 consists of 17 residues. CDR1 and CDR2 (germline): KGHDR, SFDVKD. J gave up 3 bases and V 3 bases, and 8 bases lay outside the gene matches. CDR3 residues: CATSDVSGTGATDTQYF. The CDR3 coding sequence is TGTGCCACCAGTGATGTCTCCGGGACAGGGGCAACAGATACGCAGTATTTT.

This clonotype has a count of ten or more. The chain uses TRBV5-1 and TRBJ2-3; D not resolved. The CDR3 is made up of 14 amino acids. V was clipped by 0 bases and J by 2 bases, with 7 bases between them. Germline V lookup: CDR1 SGHRS, CDR2 YFSETQ. Here the CDR3 DNA reads TGCGCCAGCAGCTTGGATGAGCACACAGATACGCAGTATTTT. It specifies CASSLDEHTDTQYF. Full variable domain (remainder filled in from reference TRBV5-1 and TRBJ2-3): KAGVTQTPRYLIKTRGQQVTLSCSPISGHRSVSWYQQTPGQGLQFLFEYFSETQRNKGNFPGRFSGRQFSNSRSEMNVSTLELGDSALYLCASSLDEHTDTQYFGPGTRLTVL.

For this clonotype: A read error likely explains this, since a far larger clone differs by one base. V is TRBV27 and J is TRBJ2-7; 7 bases agree with TRBD2. This CDR3 is built from 15 residues. Per germline, CDR1 MNHEY and CDR2 SMNVEV (reference sequence). After removal of 3 bases from V and 7 bases from J, the junction contained 12 bases not matched to a gene. The CDR3 is CASSLTSLLRNEQYF. Written as DNA, the CDR3 is TGTGCCAGCAGTTTGACTAGCCTACTAAGGAATGAGCAGTACTTC.

At least ten counts were recorded for this clonotype. This sequence joins TRBV27 and TRBJ1-2, with 8 bases that match TRBD1. V gave up 5 bases and J gave up 3 bases; unmatched junction bases: 2. Germline V gene data show CDR1 as MNHEY and CDR2 as SMNVEV (reference sequence). This CDR3 region has 13 residues. CDR3: CASSTTGDYGYTF. CDR3 nucleotide sequence: TGTGCCAGCAGTACGACAGGGGACTATGGCTACACCTTC.

This clonotype was counted ten times or more. This chain joins TRBV12-3 or TRBV12-4 and TRBJ1-3, with D perhaps TRBD1 (6 bases). V gave up 6 bases and J gave up 1 base, with 10 bases separating them. The CDR3 runs to 14 residues. CDR3 sequence (DNA): TGTGCCAGCAGGAAACAGGGTTCTGGAAACACCATATATTTT. This encodes CASRKQGSGNTIYF.

Concerning this clonotype itself: With a far larger clone one base away, a read error is the likely cause. V and J are TRBV9 and TRBJ1-6, with D perhaps TRBD1 (5 bases). The CDR3 extends over 16 amino acids. Germline assignment: CDR1 SGDLS and CDR2 YYNGEE. CDR3 residues: CASSEVGASYNSPLDF. The CDR3 DNA sequence: TGTGCCAGCAGTGAAGTCGGGGCTTCCTATAATTCACCCCTCGACTTT.

This clonotype was recorded a few times. The chain couples TRBV29-1 to TRBJ2-1, with 10 bases that match TRBD2. The CDR3 consists of 11 residues. Germline CDR1 reads SQVTM; CDR2 reads ANQGSEA. The trim removed 7 bases at V and 12 bases at J, leaving 6 bases unmatched. CDR3 sequence (DNA): TGCAGCGGACTAGCGGGTAAGGGGCAGTTCTTC. Translating gives CSGLAGKGQFF.

On this clonotype itself: A single base separates this from a much larger clone, so it may be a read error. The chain carries TRBV7-3 and TRBJ2-1, with D tentatively TRBD1 (5 bases). Germline V gene data show CDR1 as SGHTA and CDR2 as FQGTGA. Trimming removed 5 bases at V and 10 bases at J, with 15 bases between. The CDR3 loop spans 13 amino acids. CDR3 sequence: CASSPAQGAEQFF. The CDR3 DNA follows: TGTGCCAGCAGCCCGGCCCAGGGCGCCGAGCAGTTCTTC.